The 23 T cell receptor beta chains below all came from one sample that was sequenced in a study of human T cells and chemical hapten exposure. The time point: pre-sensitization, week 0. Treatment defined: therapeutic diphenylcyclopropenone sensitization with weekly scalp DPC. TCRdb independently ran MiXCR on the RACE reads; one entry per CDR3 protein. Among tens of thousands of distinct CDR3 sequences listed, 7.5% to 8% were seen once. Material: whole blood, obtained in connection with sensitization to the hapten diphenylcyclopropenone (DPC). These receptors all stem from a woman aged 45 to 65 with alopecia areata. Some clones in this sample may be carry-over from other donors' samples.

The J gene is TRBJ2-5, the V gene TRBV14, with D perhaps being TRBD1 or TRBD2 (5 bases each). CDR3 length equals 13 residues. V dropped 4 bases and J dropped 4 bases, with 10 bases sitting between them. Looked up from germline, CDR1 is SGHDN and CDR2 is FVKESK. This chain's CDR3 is CASSRGTLETQYF. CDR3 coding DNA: TGTGCCAGCAGCCGAGGGACCCTAGAGACCCAGTACTTC.

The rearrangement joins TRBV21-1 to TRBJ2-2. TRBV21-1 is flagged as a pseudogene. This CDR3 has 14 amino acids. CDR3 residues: CASSKGKNDGELFF. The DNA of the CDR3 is TGTGCCAGCAGCAAAGGAAAGAACGACGGGGAGCTGTTTTTT.

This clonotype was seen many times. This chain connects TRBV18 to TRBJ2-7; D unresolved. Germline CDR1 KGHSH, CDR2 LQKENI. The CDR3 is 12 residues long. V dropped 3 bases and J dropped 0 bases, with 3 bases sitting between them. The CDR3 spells CASSPSSYEQYF. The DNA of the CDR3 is TGTGCCAGCTCACCCAGCTCCTACGAGCAGTACTTC.

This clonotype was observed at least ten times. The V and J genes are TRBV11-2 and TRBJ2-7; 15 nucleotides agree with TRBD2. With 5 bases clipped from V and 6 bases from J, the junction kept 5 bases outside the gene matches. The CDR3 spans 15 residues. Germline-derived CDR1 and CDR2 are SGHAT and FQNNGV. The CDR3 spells CASSPRGLAGGEQYF. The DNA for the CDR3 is TGTGCCAGCAGCCCCCGGGGACTAGCGGGAGGCGAGCAGTACTTC.

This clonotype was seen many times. CDR3 loop: CASSPGSEGNQPQHF. Here the CDR3 DNA reads TGTGCCAGCAGCCCGGGATCGGAGGGCAATCAGCCCCAGCATTTT. The rearrangement joins TRBV3-1 to TRBJ1-5; D remains unclear. Trimming stripped 4 bases from V and 2 bases from J, with 12 bases between. The germline gives CDR1 LGHDT, CDR2 YNNKEL (reference sequence). The CDR3 loop spans 15 amino acids.

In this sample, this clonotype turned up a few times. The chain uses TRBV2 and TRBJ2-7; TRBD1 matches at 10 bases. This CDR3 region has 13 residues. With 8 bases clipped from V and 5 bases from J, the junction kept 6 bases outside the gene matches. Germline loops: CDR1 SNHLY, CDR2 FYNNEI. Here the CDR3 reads CASPKGQGNEQYF. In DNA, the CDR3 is TGTGCCAGCCCGAAGGGACAGGGGAACGAGCAGTACTTC.

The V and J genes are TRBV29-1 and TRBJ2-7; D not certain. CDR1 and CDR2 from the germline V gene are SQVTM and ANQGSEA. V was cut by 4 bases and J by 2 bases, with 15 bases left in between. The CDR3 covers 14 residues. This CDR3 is CSVARTPNPYEQYF. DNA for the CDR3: TGCAGCGTTGCTAGGACCCCGAACCCCTACGAGCAGTACTTC.

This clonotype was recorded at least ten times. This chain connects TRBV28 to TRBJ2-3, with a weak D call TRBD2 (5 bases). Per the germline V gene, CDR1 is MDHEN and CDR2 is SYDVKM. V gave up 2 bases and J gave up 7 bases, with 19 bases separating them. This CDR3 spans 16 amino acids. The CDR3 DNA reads TGTGCCAGCAGTTTACTTGCGGGCCCTGGAGGAAATACGCAGTATTTT. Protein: CASSLLAGPGGNTQYF. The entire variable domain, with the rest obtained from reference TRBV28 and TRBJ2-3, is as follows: DVKVTQSSRYLVKRTGEKVFLECVQDMDHENMFWYRQDPGLGLRLIYFSYDVKMKEKGDIPEGYSVSREKKERFSLILESASTNQTSMYLCASSLLAGPGGNTQYFGPGTRLTVL.

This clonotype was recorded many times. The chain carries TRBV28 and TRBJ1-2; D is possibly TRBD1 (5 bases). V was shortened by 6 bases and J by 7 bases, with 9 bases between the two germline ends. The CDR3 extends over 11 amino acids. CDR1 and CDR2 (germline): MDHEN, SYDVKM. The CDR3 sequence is CASSHRFGYTF. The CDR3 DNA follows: TGTGCCAGCAGCCACAGGTTTGGCTACACCTTC.

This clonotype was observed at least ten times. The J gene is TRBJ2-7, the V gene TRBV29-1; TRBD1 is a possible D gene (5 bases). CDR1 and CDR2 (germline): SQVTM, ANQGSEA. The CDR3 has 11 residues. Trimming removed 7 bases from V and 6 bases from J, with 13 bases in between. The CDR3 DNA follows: TGCAGCGCTGGCAGGGCTGGCGAGCAGTACTTC. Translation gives CSAGRAGEQYF.

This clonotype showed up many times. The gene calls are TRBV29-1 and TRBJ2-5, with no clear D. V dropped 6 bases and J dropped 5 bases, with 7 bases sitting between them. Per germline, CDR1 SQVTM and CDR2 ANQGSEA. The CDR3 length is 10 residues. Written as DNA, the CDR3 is TGCAGCGTCCTAGTCGAGACCCAGTACTTC. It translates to CSVLVETQYF.

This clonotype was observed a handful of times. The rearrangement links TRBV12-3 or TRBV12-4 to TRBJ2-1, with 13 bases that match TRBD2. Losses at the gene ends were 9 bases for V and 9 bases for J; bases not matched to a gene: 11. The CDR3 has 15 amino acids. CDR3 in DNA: TGTGCCAGTAGGACTAGCGGGAGAAACCGGGGTGAGCAGTTCTTC. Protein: CASRTSGRNRGEQFF.

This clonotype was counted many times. CDR3: CSARTGSSGNIQYF. CDR3 DNA sequence: TGCAGTGCTAGGACCGGATCCTCCGGAAACATTCAGTACTTC. This rearrangement joins TRBV20-1 to TRBJ2-4; no reliable D call. CDR1 is DFQATT, CDR2 SNEGSKA, per germline (reference sequence). The V and J ends lost 3 bases and 6 bases respectively, with 15 bases between them. The CDR3 sequence is 14 residues long.

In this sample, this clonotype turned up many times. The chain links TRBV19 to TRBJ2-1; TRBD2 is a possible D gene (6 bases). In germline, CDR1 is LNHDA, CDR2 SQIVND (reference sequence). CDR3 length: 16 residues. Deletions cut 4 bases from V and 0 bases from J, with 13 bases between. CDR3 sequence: CASSTSDGSSYNEQFF. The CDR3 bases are TGTGCCAGTAGTACCTCGGACGGGAGCTCCTACAATGAGCAGTTCTTC.

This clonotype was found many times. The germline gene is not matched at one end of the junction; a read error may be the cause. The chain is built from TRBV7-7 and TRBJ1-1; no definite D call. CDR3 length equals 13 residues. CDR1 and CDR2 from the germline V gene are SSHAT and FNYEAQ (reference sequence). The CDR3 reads CASSLELGTEAFF. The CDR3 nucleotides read TGTGCTAGCAGCTTAGAGTTAGGCACTGAAGCTTTCTTT.

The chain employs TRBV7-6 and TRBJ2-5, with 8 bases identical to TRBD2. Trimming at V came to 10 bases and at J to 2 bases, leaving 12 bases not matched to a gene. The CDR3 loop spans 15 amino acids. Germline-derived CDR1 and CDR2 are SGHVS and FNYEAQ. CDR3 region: CATRVGAGAQETQYF. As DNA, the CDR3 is TGTGCCACCAGAGTAGGAGCGGGGGCACAAGAGACCCAGTACTTC. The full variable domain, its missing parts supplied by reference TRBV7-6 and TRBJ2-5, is GAGVSQSPRYKVTKRGQDVALRCDPISGHVSLYWYRQALGQGPEFLTYFNYEAQQDKSGLPNDRFSAERPEGSISTLTIQRTEQRDSAMYRCATRVGAGAQETQYFGPGTRLLVL.

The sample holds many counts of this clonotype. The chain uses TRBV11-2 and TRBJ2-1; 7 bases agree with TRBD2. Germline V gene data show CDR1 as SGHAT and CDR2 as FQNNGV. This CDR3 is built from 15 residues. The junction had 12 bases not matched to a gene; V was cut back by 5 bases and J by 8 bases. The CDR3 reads CASSDRTRGGDEQFF. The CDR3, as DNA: TGTGCCAGCAGCGACCGGACTAGAGGTGGCGATGAGCAGTTCTTC.

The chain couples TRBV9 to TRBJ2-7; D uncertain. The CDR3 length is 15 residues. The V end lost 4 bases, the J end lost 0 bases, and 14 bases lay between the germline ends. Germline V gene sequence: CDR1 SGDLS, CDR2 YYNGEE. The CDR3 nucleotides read TGTGCCAGCAGCTCCCGACCTGTAAGCTCCTACGAGCAGTACTTC. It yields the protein CASSSRPVSSYEQYF.

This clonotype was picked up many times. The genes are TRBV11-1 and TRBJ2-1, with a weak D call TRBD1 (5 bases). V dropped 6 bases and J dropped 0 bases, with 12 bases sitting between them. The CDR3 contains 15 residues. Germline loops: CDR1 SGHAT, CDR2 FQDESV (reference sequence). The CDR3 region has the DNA TGTGCCAGCAGTACCAGGGCGACCTCCTACAATGAGCAGTTCTTC. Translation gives CASSTRATSYNEQFF.

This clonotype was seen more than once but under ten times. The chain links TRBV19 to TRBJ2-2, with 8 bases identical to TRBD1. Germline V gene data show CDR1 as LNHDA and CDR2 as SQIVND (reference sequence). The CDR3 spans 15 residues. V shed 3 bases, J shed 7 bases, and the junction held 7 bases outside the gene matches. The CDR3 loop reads CASSIEGQGHGELFF. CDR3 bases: TGTGCCAGTAGTATCGAAGGACAGGGCCACGGGGAGCTGTTTTTT.

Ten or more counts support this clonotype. The CDR3 sequence: CAKGRGNSPLHF. The CDR3 bases are TGTGCCAAAGGGAGGGGGAATTCACCCCTCCACTTT. The chain recombines TRBV11-2 with TRBJ1-6, with D possibly being TRBD1 (6 bases). The germline V gene encodes CDR1 SGHAT and CDR2 FQNNGV. The CDR3 contains 12 residues. Between the trimmed V and J ends, which lost 10 bases and 7 bases, there was a span of 11 bases.

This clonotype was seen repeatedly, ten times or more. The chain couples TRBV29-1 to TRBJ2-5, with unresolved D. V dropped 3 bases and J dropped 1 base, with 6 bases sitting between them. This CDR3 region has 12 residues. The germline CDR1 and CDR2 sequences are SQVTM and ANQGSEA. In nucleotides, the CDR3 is TGCAGCGTTGATCGGCCCCAAGAGACCCAGTACTTC. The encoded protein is CSVDRPQETQYF.

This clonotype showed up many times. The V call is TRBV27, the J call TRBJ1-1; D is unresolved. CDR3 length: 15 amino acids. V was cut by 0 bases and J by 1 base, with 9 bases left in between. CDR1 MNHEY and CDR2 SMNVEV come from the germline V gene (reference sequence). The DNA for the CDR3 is TGTGCCAGCAGTTTATCGACGACAACGAACACTGAAGCTTTCTTT. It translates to CASSLSTTTNTEAFF.